The sample holds a few counts of the clone carrying this T cell receptor beta chain. The data belong to a study of blood T cell repertoires in COVID-19. Measured with immunoSEQ multiplex PCR; TCRdb has only the in-frame clones, and not every one. Of some 140,000 clones listed, around 85% were seen once; the top ten hold around 32%. This CDR3 is built from 15 residues. The V end was cut by 2 bases, the J end by 2 bases, with 10 bases between. Germline CDR1 reads MNHNS; CDR2 reads SASEGT. This TCR was recovered from a woman between 55 and 75 years old with acute or convalescent COVID-19. V and J are TRBV6-1 and TRBJ2-1, with a tentative D call TRBD2 (6 bases). The sample comprised peripheral blood. CDR3 bases: TGTGCCAGCAGTGAACAGGGCGGGGCCTACAATGAGCAGTTCTTC. Protein product: CASSEQGGAYNEQFF.